The 30 T cell receptor beta chains reported below all come from one sample, sequenced in a study of cytomegalovirus exposure and HLA in healthy donors (TCRdb year 2017). Preparation of the library involved the immunoSEQ multiplex PCR assay. For the multiplex PCR, a mixture combining 60 forward primers for TCR Vbeta segments and 13 reverse primers for TCR Jbeta segments was used. TCRdb's version of the immuneACCESS table is confined to in-frame rearrangements and falls short of the full clone set. An unresolved V gene accounts for under half of the shortfall where checked; the remainder is of unknown origin. The sample's own table lists tens of thousands of clones. The ten most abundant clones make up about 1% of the sample. Sample: PBMCs. The receptors derive from a woman between 40 and 50 years old in good health and CMV-seronegative.

The V gene is TRBV6-5, the J gene TRBJ2-7; D gene uncertain. Germline CDR1 and CDR2: MNHEY and SVGAGI. The CDR3 has 11 residues. Trimming removed 4 bases from V and 3 bases from J, with 4 bases in between. The CDR3 bases are TGTGCCAGCAGTTCCCTCTACGAGCAGTACTTC. This sequence encodes CASSSLYEQYF.

The chain links TRBV18 to TRBJ2-7; the match to TRBD2 covers 7 bases. V dropped 0 bases and J dropped 0; count of bases not matched to a gene: 11. This CDR3 has 18 residues. The germline V gene encodes CDR1 KGHSH and CDR2 LQKENI. The DNA for the CDR3 is TGTGCCAGCTCACCACCGGTACTGGAGCGGGGCTTCTCCTACGAGCAGTACTTC. Protein sequence: CASSPPVLERGFSYEQYF.

V and J are TRBV27 and TRBJ1-5; perhaps TRBD1 as D (5 bases). V lost 2 bases to trimming and J lost 5 bases, with 10 bases between them. This CDR3 has 14 residues. Germline values: CDR1 MNHEY, CDR2 SMNVEV (reference sequence). The CDR3 sequence: CASSLSRADQPQHF. The CDR3, as DNA: TGTGCCAGCAGTTTAAGCAGGGCCGATCAGCCCCAGCATTTT.

The chain recombines TRBV5-1 with TRBJ2-1, with 9 bases matching TRBD1. This CDR3 comprises 14 residues. From germline, CDR1 is SGHRS and CDR2 YFSETQ. After removal of 7 bases from V and 1 base from J, the junction contained 3 bases not matched to a gene. In DNA, the CDR3 is TGCGCCAGCCAGGACAGGGGTTCCTACAATGAGCAGTTCTTC. Translation gives CASQDRGSYNEQFF.

The chain recombines TRBV2 with TRBJ2-7; D may be TRBD1 (6 bases). V gave up 6 bases and J gave up 5 bases, with 11 bases separating them. The length of the CDR3 is 12 residues. Germline loops: CDR1 SNHLY, CDR2 FYNNEI. The CDR3 loop reads CASRADRNEQYF. The CDR3 nucleotides read TGTGCCAGCAGAGCAGACAGGAACGAGCAGTACTTC.

The rearrangement uses TRBV7-9 and TRBJ2-4, with TRBD1 as a possible D gene (6 bases). This CDR3 region has 15 residues. Germline V lookup: CDR1 SEHNR, CDR2 FQNEAQ (reference sequence). V shed 4 bases and J shed 7 bases, with 17 bases lying between them. CDR3 DNA sequence: TGTGCCAGCAGCTCTTTCGAGGGCAGGGGTAACATTCAGTACTTC. Protein product: CASSSFEGRGNIQYF.

This chain links TRBV9 with TRBJ2-7; the D gene is possibly TRBD1 (6 bases). V gave up 2 bases and J gave up 2 bases, with 8 bases separating them. Germline V gene sequence: CDR1 SGDLS, CDR2 YYNGEE. This CDR3 spans 13 amino acids. CDR3 in DNA: TGTGCCAGCAGCGTCGGACAGACCTACGAGCAGTACTTC. It codes for CASSVGQTYEQYF.

The rearrangement joins TRBV30 to TRBJ1-2, with a weak D call TRBD1 (5 bases). V was shortened by 2 bases and J by 8 bases, with 24 bases between the two germline ends. The CDR3 runs to 16 residues. Germline assignment: CDR1 GTSNPN and CDR2 SVGIG (reference sequence). The CDR3 DNA is TGTGCCTGGAGTCCAGATTTAACTTCAGGGTTGGAGGGCTACACCTTC. This codes for CAWSPDLTSGLEGYTF.

This sequence joins TRBV6-6 and TRBJ2-7; D is uncertain. V was trimmed by 4 bases and J by 2 bases, leaving 9 bases between them. Germline V gives CDR1 MNHNY, CDR2 SVGAGI (reference sequence). This CDR3 spans 13 amino acids. The CDR3 coding sequence is TGTGCCAGCAGTTCTGACACGGCCTACGAGCAGTACTTC. It codes for CASSSDTAYEQYF.

The chain uses TRBV27 and TRBJ2-7; 9 bases fit TRBD2. Germline V gene data show CDR1 as MNHEY and CDR2 as SMNVEV (reference sequence). J gave up 3 bases and V 2 bases, and 5 bases lay outside the gene matches. The length of the CDR3 is 15 residues. The DNA of the CDR3 is TGTGCCAGCAGTTTAGGGATTAGCGGGAGCTACGAGCAGTACTTC. Protein: CASSLGISGSYEQYF.

Comment on this clone: At one end the junction does not follow the germline gene, possibly because of a read error. The chain carries TRBV30 and TRBJ2-1, with 12 bases lining up with TRBD2. CDR1 is GTSNPN, CDR2 SVGIG, per germline (reference sequence). The CDR3 covers 15 residues. The CDR3 here is CAGSDGTSGYNEQFF. CDR3 bases: TGTGCCGGGAGTGATGGGACTAGCGGGTACAATGAGCAGTTCTTC.

The rearrangement joins TRBV28 to TRBJ2-5, with D possibly being TRBD1 (5 bases). The CDR3 runs 16 residues. CDR1 is MDHEN, CDR2 SYDVKM, per germline. Trimming took 5 bases from V and 2 from J, leaving 18 bases between them. This CDR3 reads CASSLYPQTVQETQYF. The DNA for the CDR3 is TGTGCCAGCAGTCTCTATCCCCAGACAGTACAAGAGACCCAGTACTTC.

This rearrangement joins TRBV10-3 to TRBJ1-5; no clear D gene. Per the germline V gene, CDR1 is ENHRY and CDR2 is SYGVKD. The CDR3 contains 15 residues. V gave up 4 bases and J gave up 5 bases, with 15 bases separating them. CDR3 in amino acids: CAISVQWPEDQPQHF. CDR3 nucleotides: TGTGCCATCAGTGTACAATGGCCAGAGGATCAGCCCCAGCATTTT.

The rearrangement links TRBV5-1 to TRBJ2-2; a weak D match, TRBD1 (5 bases). Germline CDR1 is SGHRS and CDR2 is YFSETQ. V was clipped by 0 bases and J by 5 bases, with 5 bases between them. This CDR3 region has 13 residues. CDR3 DNA: TGCGCCAGCAGCTTGGAGGGGACCGGGGAGCTGTTTTTT. The encoded protein is CASSLEGTGELFF.

The rearrangement uses TRBV7-2 and TRBJ1-1; perhaps TRBD1 as D (6 bases). The CDR3 runs to 16 residues. Deletions cut 1 base from V and 0 bases from J, with 12 bases between. The germline CDR1 and CDR2 sequences are SGHTA and FQGNSA. CDR3 sequence reads: CASSLGGRGMNTEAFF. The CDR3 coding sequence is TGTGCCAGCAGCTTAGGGGGGCGAGGCATGAACACTGAAGCTTTCTTT.

The rearrangement joins TRBV6-1 to TRBJ2-3, with 9 bases identical to TRBD1. V shed 6 bases and J 3 bases; nucleotides not matched to a gene: 7. Looked up from germline, CDR1 is MNHNS and CDR2 is SASEGT. This CDR3 is built from 15 residues. The CDR3 is CASRTGTGRTDTQYF. The CDR3 coding sequence is TGTGCCAGCAGGACCGGGACAGGGCGGACAGATACGCAGTATTTT.

J is TRBJ2-7 and V is TRBV19; possibly TRBD2 for D (5 bases). There are 16 residues in the CDR3. V lost 10 bases, J lost 5 bases, and 27 bases lay in between. Looked up from germline, CDR1 is LNHDA and CDR2 is SQIVND (reference sequence). CDR3 residues: CATREGPSDVWNEQYF. CDR3 bases: TGTGCCACCCGAGAGGGCCCAAGCGACGTTTGGAACGAGCAGTACTTC.

The chain is built from TRBV18 and TRBJ2-2, with D unresolved. The germline V gene has CDR1 KGHSH and CDR2 LQKENI. Deletions cut 0 bases from V and 6 bases from J, with 2 bases between. This CDR3 has 12 amino acids. This CDR3 is CASSPPAGELFF. The CDR3 DNA follows: TGTGCCAGCTCACCACCCGCCGGGGAGCTGTTTTTT.

V gene TRBV11-2 combines with J gene TRBJ2-2; the match to TRBD1 covers 10 bases. CDR3 length: 15 amino acids. Unmatched junction bases numbered 6, after V lost 5 bases and J lost 6 bases. Germline V lookup: CDR1 SGHAT, CDR2 FQNNGV. The CDR3 DNA is TGTGCCAGCAGCCCCCGGACAGGGGGGCCCGGGGAGCTGTTTTTT. Encoded protein: CASSPRTGGPGELFF. Supplemented by reference TRBV11-2 and TRBJ2-2, the full variable domain reads EAGVAQSPRYKIIEKRQSVAFWCNPISGHATLYWYQQILGQGPKLLIQFQNNGVVDDSQLPKDRFSAERLKGVDSTLKIQPAKLEDSAVYLCASSPRTGGPGELFFGEGSRLTVL.

V is TRBV7-3 and J is TRBJ2-5; TRBD2 matches 7 bases. The germline V gene encodes CDR1 SGHTA and CDR2 FQGTGA. The CDR3 totals 15 residues. V shed 3 bases and J 2 bases; nucleotides not matched to a gene: 6. In DNA form, the CDR3 reads TGTGCCAGCAGCTTGACCCTCGGGGGGCAAGAGACCCAGTACTTC. Translated: CASSLTLGGQETQYF.

This chain joins TRBV18 and TRBJ1-1, with D unresolved. CDR3 length equals 13 residues. Per the germline V gene, CDR1 is KGHSH and CDR2 is LQKENI. Trimming left V 3 bases short and J 0 bases short, with 5 bases between. The CDR3 region is CASSPYMNTEAFF. The CDR3 DNA follows: TGTGCCAGCTCACCTTATATGAACACTGAAGCTTTCTTT.

V usage is TRBV2 and J usage is TRBJ2-2; TRBD1 might be the D (6 bases). This CDR3 contains 12 residues. The V gene lost 8 bases and the J gene lost 3 bases, with 7 bases spanning the gap. Germline V CDR1 and CDR2: SNHLY, FYNNEI. In DNA form, the CDR3 reads TGTGCCAGCGACAGGTACACCGGGGAGCTGTTTTTT. Protein sequence: CASDRYTGELFF.

The chain is built from TRBV5-1 and TRBJ1-2, with 7 bases that match TRBD1. Per the germline V gene, CDR1 is SGHRS and CDR2 is YFSETQ. J lost 1 base, V lost 2 bases, and 8 bases had no gene match. The CDR3 contains 16 residues. The CDR3 bases are TGCGCCAGCAGCTTAGTTGGGACAGCCATTAACTATGGCTACACCTTC. This sequence encodes CASSLVGTAINYGYTF.

The chain uses TRBV28 and TRBJ2-7; 11 positions agree with TRBD2. Germline V gene sequence: CDR1 MDHEN, CDR2 SYDVKM. The V and J ends lost 6 bases and 2 bases, in that order; junction bases with no gene match: 9. The CDR3 is made up of 16 amino acids. For the CDR3, the DNA is TGTGCCAGCAGGGCTGCTGGGACTAGCGGCACCTACGAGCAGTACTTC. It specifies CASRAAGTSGTYEQYF.

This CDR3 is CASSQVSGERGYTF. The CDR3, as DNA: TGTGCCAGCAGCCAAGTTTCAGGGGAGCGTGGCTACACCTTC. The rearrangement uses TRBV4-2 and TRBJ1-2; D perhaps matches TRBD1 (6 bases). Between the trimmed V and J ends, which lost 1 base and 7 bases, there was a span of 13 bases. Germline V gene data show CDR1 as LGHNA and CDR2 as YNFKEQ. The length of the CDR3 is 14 residues.

The chain employs TRBV27 and TRBJ2-7; no firm D call. Germline V CDR1 and CDR2: MNHEY, SMNVEV (reference sequence). The CDR3 sequence is 13 residues long. Deletions cut 3 bases from V and 5 bases from J, with 11 bases between. The DNA of the CDR3 is TGTGCCAGCAGTTTTAGAGCGTTAGACGAGCAGTACTTC. This encodes CASSFRALDEQYF.

A remark on this clone: A read error may account for a junction end that differs from germline. This chain connects TRBV5-1 to TRBJ1-2, with a weak D call TRBD1 (5 bases). CDR3 size: 11 residues. Germline CDR1 is SGHRS and CDR2 is YFSETQ. The CDR3 loop is CARSFGGGYTF. CDR3 bases: TGCGCCAGAAGCTTCGGGGGTGGCTACACCTTC.

The chain recombines TRBV28 with TRBJ2-7; D is possibly TRBD2 (6 bases). Germline-derived CDR1 and CDR2 are MDHEN and SYDVKM. Trimming stripped 5 bases from V and 8 bases from J, with 16 bases between. CDR3 length: 13 amino acids. This CDR3 reads CASSPGWRGKQYF. The CDR3 bases are TGTGCCAGCAGTCCAGGTTGGAGGGGAAAGCAGTACTTC.

This chain uses TRBV4-1 with TRBJ2-1; D is perhaps TRBD2 (6 bases). The V and J ends lost 4 bases and 8 bases respectively, with 15 bases between them. CDR3 length equals 14 residues. CDR1 and CDR2 from the germline V gene are MGHRA and YSYEKL. CDR3 in DNA: TGCGCCAGCAGCCGGGGACTCTTAGGGGATGAGCAGTTCTTC. Its protein product is CASSRGLLGDEQFF.

This chain uses TRBV7-9 with TRBJ2-1; TRBD2 agrees at 13 bases. The CDR3 has 19 residues. Germline loops: CDR1 SEHNR, CDR2 FQNEAQ (reference sequence). Trimming removed 5 bases from V and 8 bases from J; junction bases left unmatched: 18. The CDR3 spells CASSPAGTSGATWSYEQFF. The DNA of the CDR3 is TGTGCCAGCAGCCCAGCGGGGACTAGCGGGGCCACATGGTCCTATGAGCAGTTCTTC.